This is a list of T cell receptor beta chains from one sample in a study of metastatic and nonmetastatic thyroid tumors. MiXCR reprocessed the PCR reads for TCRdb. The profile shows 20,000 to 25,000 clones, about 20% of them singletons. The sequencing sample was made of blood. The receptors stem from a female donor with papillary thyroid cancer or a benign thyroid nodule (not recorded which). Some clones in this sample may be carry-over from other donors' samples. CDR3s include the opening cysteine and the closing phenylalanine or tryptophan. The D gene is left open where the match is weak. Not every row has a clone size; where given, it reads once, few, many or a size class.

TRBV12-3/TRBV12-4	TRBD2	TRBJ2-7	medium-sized	TGTGCCAGCACTCGGGCGGGAGGGGGCTACGAGCAGTACTTC	CASTRAGGGYEQYF
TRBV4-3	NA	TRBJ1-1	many	TGCGCCAGCAGCCAAGAACGGTTCGGGGAGAACACTGAAGCTTTCTTT	CASSQERFGENTEAFF
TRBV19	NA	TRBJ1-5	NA	TGTGCCAGTAGTGTAGGGCACTCCAATCAGCACCAGCATTTT	CASSVGHSNQHQHF
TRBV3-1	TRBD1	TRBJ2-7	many	TGTGCCAGCAGCCCCCAGGGGGTGGGTTACGAGCAGTACTTC	CASSPQGVGYEQYF
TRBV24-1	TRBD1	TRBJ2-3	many	TGTGCCACCAGTGACCCGGGACAGGGGATCACAGATACGCAGTATTTT	CATSDPGQGITDTQYF
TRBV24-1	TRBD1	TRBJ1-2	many	TGTGCCACCAGTTACAGGGGAGGGGTAGATGGCTACACCTTC	CATSYRGGVDGYTF
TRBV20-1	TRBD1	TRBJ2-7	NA	TGCAGTGCTAGTCCCCTGAGGGGGCAAGAGTACGAGCAGTACTTC	CSASPLRGQEYEQYF
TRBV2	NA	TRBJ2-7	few	TGTGCCAGCGTCCCTCCGGTTACGAACTACGGGCAGTACTTC	CASVPPVTNYGQYF
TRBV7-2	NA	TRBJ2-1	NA	TGTGCCAGCAACTCTAAGCGTGGGTGCCGACACCACAATGAGCAGTTCTTC	CASNSKRGCRHHNEQFF
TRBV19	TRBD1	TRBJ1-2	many	TGTGCCAGTGAAACAGGGGACTATGGCTACACCTTC	CASETGDYGYTF
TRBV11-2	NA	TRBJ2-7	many	TGCGCCAGCAGCTTAGGGCAGCGTACCTACGAGCAGTACTTC	CASSLGQRTYEQYF
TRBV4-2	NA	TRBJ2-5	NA	TGTGCCAGCACCGAAGAAGAAGCGAAACTACAAGAGACCCAGTACTTC	CASTEEEAKLQETQYF
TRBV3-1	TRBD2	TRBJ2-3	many	TGTGCCAGCAGCCAAGACGCGGGGGGCTTCGCAGATACGCAGTATTTT	CASSQDAGGFADTQYF
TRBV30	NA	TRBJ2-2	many	TGTGCCTGGAGTGGAACCGGGGAGCTGTTTTTT	CAWSGTGELFF
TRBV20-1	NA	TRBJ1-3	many	TGCAGTGCTAGAGATGACAGGACTGGAAACACCATATATTTT	CSARDDRTGNTIYF
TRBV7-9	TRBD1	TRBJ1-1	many	TGTGCCAGCAGCTTAGGACAGGGGATTGAAGCTTTCTTT	CASSLGQGIEAFF
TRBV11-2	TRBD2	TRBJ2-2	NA	TGTGCCAGCAGCTTAGAAAGACTAGCGGGAGGGCGAACCGGGGAGCTGTTTTTT	CASSLERLAGGRTGELFF